The source of this T cell receptor (beta chain) is a study of T cells in Graves' hyperthyroidism and ophthalmopathy. Per the germline V gene, CDR1 is LNHDA and CDR2 is SQIVND (reference sequence). V lost 6 bases to trimming and J lost 3 bases, with 18 bases between them. CDR3 length: 16 residues. Amplification yielded TCR beta CDR3 regions, with RNA transcripts as the source. First-round RT-PCR targeting the TCR CDR3 was performed with the HTBI primer set. One entry per CDR3 protein results from TCRdb running MiXCR on the multiplex PCR reads. Among 450,000 to 600,000 distinct CDR3 sequences, roughly 15% were seen once, and the ten largest hold 14%.

The clonotype originates from a woman aged 40 to 50 with Graves' hyperthyroidism. The chain is built from TRBV19 and TRBJ2-4; weak D call: TRBD2 (6 bases). The specimen was blood. CDR3 sequence reads: CASSPTRGGDKNIQYF. CDR3 coding DNA: TGTGCCAGTAGCCCCACACGGGGCGGGGACAAAAACATTCAGTACTTC.